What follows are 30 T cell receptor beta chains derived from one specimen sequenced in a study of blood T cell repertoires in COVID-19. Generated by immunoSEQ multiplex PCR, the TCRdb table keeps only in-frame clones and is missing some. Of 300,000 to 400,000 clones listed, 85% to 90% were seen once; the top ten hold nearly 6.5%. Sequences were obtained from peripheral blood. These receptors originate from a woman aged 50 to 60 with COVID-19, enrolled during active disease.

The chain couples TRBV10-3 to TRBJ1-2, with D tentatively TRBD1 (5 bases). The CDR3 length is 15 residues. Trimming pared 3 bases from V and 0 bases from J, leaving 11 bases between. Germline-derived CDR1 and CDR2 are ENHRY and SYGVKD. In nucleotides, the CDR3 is TGTGCCATCAGTGACCCGGGGGTAACTAACTATGGCTACACCTTC. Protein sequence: CAISDPGVTNYGYTF.

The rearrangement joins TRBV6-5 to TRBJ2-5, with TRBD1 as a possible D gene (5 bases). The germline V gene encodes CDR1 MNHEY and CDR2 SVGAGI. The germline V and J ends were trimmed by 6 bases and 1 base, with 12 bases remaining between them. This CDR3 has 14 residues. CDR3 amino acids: CASSQDSSQETQYF. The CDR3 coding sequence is TGTGCCAGCAGCCAAGACAGTAGCCAAGAGACCCAGTACTTC.

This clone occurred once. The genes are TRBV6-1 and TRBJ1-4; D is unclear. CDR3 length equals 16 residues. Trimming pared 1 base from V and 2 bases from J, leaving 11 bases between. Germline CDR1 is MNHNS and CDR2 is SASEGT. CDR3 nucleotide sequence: TGTGCCAGCAGTGAAGGAAGAACATACACTAATGAAAAACTGTTTTTT. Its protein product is CASSEGRTYTNEKLFF.

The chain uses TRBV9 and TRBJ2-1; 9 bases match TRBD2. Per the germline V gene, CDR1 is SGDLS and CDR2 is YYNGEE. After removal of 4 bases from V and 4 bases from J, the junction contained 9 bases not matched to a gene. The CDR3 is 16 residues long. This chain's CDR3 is CASSTTGTSSYNEQFF. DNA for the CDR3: TGTGCCAGCAGCACAACCGGGACTAGCAGTTACAATGAGCAGTTCTTC.

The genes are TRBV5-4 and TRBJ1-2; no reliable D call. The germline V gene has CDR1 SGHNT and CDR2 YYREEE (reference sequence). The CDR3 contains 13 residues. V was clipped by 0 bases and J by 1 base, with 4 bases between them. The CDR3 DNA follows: TGTGCCAGCAGCTTGGACAGTAACTATGGCTACACCTTC. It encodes CASSLDSNYGYTF.

CDR3 coding DNA: TGCGCCAGCAGCCTCGGAGGGGCTTCTTATAACTATGGCTACACCTTC. It translates to CASSLGGASYNYGYTF. The genes are TRBV5-1 and TRBJ1-2; possible D gene TRBD1, 5 bases. Trimming cost V 4 bases and J 1 base, with 17 bases left between them. The CDR3 sequence is 16 residues long. Per germline, CDR1 SGHRS and CDR2 YFSETQ.

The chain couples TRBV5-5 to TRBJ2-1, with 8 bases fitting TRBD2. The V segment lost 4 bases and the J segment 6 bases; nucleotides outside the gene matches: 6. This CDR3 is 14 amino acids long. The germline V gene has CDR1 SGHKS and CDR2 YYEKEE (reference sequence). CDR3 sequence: CASSVSGTSNEQFF. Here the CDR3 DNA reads TGTGCCAGCAGCGTTAGCGGGACAAGCAATGAGCAGTTCTTC. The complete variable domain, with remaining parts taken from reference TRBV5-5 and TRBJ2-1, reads DAGVTQSPTHLIKTRGQQVTLRCSPISGHKSVSWYQQVLGQGPQFIFQYYEKEERGRGNFPDRFSARQFPNYSSELNVNALLLGDSALYLCASSVSGTSNEQFFGPGTRLTVL.

The CDR3 DNA is TGTGCCTGGGCCCGGGGACTAGCGGGGAGCAATGAGCAGTTCTTC. Encoded protein: CAWARGLAGSNEQFF. J is TRBJ2-1 and V is TRBV30, with 13 bases matching TRBD2. The V segment lost 5 bases and the J segment 6 bases; nucleotides outside the gene matches: 7. The CDR3 contains 15 residues. Germline V gene lookup returns CDR1 GTSNPN and CDR2 SVGIG (reference sequence).

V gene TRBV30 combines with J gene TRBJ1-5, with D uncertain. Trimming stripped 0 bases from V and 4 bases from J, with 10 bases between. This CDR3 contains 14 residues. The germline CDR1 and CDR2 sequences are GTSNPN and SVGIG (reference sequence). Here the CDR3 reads CAWSVGVANQPQHF. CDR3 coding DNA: TGTGCCTGGAGTGTCGGGGTTGCGAATCAGCCCCAGCATTTT.

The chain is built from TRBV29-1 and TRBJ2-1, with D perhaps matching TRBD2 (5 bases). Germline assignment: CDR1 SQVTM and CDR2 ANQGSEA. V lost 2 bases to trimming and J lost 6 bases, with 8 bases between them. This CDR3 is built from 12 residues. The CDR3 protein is CSVEWGVNEQFF. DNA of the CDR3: TGCAGCGTTGAATGGGGAGTCAATGAGCAGTTCTTC.

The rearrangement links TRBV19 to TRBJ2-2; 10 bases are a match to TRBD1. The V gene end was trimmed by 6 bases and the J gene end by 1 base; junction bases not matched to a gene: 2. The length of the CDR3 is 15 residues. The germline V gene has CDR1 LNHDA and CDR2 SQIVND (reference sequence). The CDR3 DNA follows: TGTGCCAGTAGCGACAGGGGGCTGAACACCGGGGAGCTGTTTTTT. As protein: CASSDRGLNTGELFF.

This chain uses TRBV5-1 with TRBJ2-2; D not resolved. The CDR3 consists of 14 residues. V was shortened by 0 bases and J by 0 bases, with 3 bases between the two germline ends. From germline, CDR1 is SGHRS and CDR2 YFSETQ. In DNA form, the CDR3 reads TGCGCCAGCAGCTTGGCTGCGAACACCGGGGAGCTGTTTTTT. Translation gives CASSLAANTGELFF.

This CDR3 reads CASNMRGTGVEKLFF. The CDR3, as DNA: TGTGCCAGCAATATGAGGGGGACAGGGGTTGAAAAACTGTTTTTT. V usage is TRBV2 and J usage is TRBJ1-4; 10 nucleotides line up with TRBD1. CDR3 length equals 15 residues. V lost 7 bases and J lost 7; bases outside the gene matches: 9. Germline CDR1 is SNHLY and CDR2 is FYNNEI. The full variable domain, rest sourced from reference TRBV2 and TRBJ1-4, is EPEVTQTPSHQVTQMGQEVILRCVPISNHLYFYWYRQILGQKVEFLVSFYNNEISEKSEIFDDQFSVERPDGSNFTLKIRSTKLEDSAMYFCASNMRGTGVEKLFFGSGTQLSVL.

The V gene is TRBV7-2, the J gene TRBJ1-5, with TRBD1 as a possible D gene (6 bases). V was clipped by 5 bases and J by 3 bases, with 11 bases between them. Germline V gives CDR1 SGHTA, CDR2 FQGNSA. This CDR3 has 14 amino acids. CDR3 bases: TGTGCCAGCAGCGTACAGGGAAACAATCAGCCCCAGCATTTT. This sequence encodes CASSVQGNNQPQHF.

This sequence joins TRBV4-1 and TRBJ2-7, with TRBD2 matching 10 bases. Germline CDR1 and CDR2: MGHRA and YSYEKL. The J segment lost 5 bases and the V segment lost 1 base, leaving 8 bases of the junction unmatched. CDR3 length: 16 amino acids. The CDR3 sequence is CASSQVPTSGNHEQYF. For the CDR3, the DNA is TGCGCCAGCAGCCAAGTTCCCACTAGCGGGAATCACGAGCAGTACTTC.

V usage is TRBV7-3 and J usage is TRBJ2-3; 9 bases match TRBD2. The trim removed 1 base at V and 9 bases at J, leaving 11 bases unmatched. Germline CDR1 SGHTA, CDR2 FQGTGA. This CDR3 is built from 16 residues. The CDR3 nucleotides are TGTGCCAGCAGCTTAAGGCCCGCGGGAGGGGGGGAAACGCAGTATTTT. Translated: CASSLRPAGGGETQYF. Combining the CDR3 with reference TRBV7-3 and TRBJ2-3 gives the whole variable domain GAGVSQTPSNKVTEKGKYVELRCDPISGHTALYWYRQSLGQGPEFLIYFQGTGAADDSGLPNDRFFAVRPEGSVSTLKIQRTERGDSAVYLCASSLRPAGGGETQYFGPGTRLTVL.

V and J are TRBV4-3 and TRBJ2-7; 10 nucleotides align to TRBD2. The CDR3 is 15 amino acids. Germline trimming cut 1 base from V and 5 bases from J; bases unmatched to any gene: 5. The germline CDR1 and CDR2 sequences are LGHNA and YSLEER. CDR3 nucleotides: TGCGCCAGCAGCCAAGTCCAAGCGGGAGGGAACGAGCAGTACTTC. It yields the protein CASSQVQAGGNEQYF.

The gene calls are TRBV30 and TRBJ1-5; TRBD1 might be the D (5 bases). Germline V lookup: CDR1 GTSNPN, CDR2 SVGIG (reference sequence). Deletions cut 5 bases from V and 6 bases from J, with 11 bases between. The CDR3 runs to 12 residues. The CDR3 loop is CAWQLQGQPQHF. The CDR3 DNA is TGTGCCTGGCAATTGCAGGGTCAGCCCCAGCATTTT.

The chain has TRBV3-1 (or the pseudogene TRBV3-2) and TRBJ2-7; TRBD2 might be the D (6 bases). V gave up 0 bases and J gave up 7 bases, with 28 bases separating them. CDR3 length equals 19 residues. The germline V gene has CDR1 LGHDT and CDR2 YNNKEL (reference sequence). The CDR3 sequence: CASSQDLRRPGRTAGEQYF. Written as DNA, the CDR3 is TGTGCCAGCAGCCAAGATCTCCGCCGTCCAGGGAGGACGGCGGGGGAGCAGTACTTC.

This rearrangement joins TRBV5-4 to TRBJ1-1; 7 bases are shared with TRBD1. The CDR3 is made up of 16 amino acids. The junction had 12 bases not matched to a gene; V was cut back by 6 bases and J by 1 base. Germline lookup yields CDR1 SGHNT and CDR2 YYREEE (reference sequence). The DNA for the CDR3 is TGTGCCAGCACAACGGGACAGAAAGCCTGGAACACTGAAGCTTTCTTT. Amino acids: CASTTGQKAWNTEAFF.

The CDR3 nucleotides read TGTGCCAGTCAACCGGACCCCAGGGCGCCCCAGCATTTT. This translates into CASQPDPRAPQHF. The chain joins TRBV2 to TRBJ1-5; TRBD1 is a possible D gene (5 bases). Germline loops: CDR1 SNHLY, CDR2 FYNNEI. CDR3 length equals 13 residues. V shed 9 bases and J shed 9 bases, with 18 bases lying between them.

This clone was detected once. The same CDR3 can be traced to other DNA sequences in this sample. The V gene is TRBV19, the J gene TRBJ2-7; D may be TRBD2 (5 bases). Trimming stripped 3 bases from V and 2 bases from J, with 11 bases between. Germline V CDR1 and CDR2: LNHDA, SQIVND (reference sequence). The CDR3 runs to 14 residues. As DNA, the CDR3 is TGTGCCAGTAGTATGGCGGGTGGAGCCTACGAGCAGTACTTC. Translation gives CASSMAGGAYEQYF.

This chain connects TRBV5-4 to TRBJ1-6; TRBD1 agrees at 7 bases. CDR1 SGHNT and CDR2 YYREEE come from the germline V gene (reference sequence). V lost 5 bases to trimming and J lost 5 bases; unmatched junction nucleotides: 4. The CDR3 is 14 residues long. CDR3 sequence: CASSRDSNNSPLHF. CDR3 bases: TGTGCCAGCAGTCGGGACAGCAATAATTCACCCCTCCACTTT.

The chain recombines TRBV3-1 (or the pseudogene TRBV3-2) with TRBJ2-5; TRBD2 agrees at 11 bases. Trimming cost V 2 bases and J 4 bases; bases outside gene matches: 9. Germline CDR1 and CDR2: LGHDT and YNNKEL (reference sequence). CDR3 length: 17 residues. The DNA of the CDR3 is TGTGCCAGCAGCCAAAGGACACTAGCGGGAGAGCGAGAGACCCAGTACTTC. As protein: CASSQRTLAGERETQYF.

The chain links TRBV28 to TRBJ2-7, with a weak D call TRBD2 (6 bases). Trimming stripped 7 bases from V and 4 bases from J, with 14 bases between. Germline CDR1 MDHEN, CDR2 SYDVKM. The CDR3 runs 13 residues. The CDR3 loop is CASTESGTYEQYF. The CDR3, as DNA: TGTGCCAGCACCGAATCCGGGACTTACGAGCAGTACTTC.

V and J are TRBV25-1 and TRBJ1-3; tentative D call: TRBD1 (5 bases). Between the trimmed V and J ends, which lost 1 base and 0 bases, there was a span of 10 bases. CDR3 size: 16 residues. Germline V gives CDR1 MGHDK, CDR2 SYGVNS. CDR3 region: CASSEFRVSSGNTIYF. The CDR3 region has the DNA TGTGCCAGCAGTGAATTCAGGGTCTCCTCTGGAAACACCATATATTTT.

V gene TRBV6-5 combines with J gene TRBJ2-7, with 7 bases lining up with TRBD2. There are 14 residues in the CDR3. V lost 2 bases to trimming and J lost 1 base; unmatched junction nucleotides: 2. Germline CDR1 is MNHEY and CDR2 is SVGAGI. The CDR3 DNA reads TGTGCCAGCAGTTACGGCGGGAGATCCTACGAGCAGTACTTC. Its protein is CASSYGGRSYEQYF.

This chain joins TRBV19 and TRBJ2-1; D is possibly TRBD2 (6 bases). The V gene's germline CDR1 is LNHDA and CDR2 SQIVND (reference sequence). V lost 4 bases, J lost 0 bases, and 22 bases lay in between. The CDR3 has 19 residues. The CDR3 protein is CASSTSSVGGPSSYNEQFF. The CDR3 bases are TGTGCCAGTAGTACATCGTCTGTGGGAGGCCCAAGCTCCTACAATGAGCAGTTCTTC. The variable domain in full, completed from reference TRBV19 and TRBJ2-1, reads DGGITQSPKYLFRKEGQNVTLSCEQNLNHDAMYWYRQDPGQGLRLIYYSQIVNDFQKGDIAEGYSVSREKKESFPLTVTSAQKNPTAFYLCASSTSSVGGPSSYNEQFFGPGTRLTVL.

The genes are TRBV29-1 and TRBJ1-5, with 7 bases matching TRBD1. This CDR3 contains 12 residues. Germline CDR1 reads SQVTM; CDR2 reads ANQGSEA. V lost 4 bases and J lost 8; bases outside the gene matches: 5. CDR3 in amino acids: CSVGRGGEPQHF. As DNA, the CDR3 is TGCAGCGTTGGTCGAGGGGGCGAGCCCCAGCATTTT.

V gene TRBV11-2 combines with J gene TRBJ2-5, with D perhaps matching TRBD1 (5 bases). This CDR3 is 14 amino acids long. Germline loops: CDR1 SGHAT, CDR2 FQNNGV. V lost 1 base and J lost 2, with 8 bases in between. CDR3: CASSLGRAQETQYF. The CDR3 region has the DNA TGTGCCAGCAGCTTAGGCAGGGCACAAGAGACCCAGTACTTC. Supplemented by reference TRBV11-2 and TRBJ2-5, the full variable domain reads EAGVAQSPRYKIIEKRQSVAFWCNPISGHATLYWYQQILGQGPKLLIQFQNNGVVDDSQLPKDRFSAERLKGVDSTLKIQPAKLEDSAVYLCASSLGRAQETQYFGPGTRLLVL.